The 21 T cell receptor beta chains given below trace back to one sample, sequenced in a study of CD8 T cells in Susac syndrome (dated by TCRdb to about 2019). The method behind the library was the immunoSEQ multiplex PCR assay. RNA was extracted with the RNeasy kit and about 0.5 to 1 ug was reverse transcribed using random hexamers. The public reads were reanalyzed by TCRdb: fastp trimming at Q25, MiXCR alignment, in-frame beta chains only. Rows are unified per CDR3 protein, each entry keeping the most common DNA and genes. The sample profile shows some 96,000 distinct CDR3 sequences; just under 95% of them were found once. Jointly, the top ten make up approximately 0.3% of the sample. The sequenced material came from CD4+ T cells from PBMCs. The source is a human donor with Susac syndrome.

The V gene is TRBV30, the J gene TRBJ1-2; the D gene is possibly TRBD1 (5 bases). V shed 2 bases and J shed 6 bases, with 25 bases lying between them. Germline V gives CDR1 GTSNPN, CDR2 SVGIG (reference sequence). This CDR3 has 17 amino acids. This CDR3 reads CAWSRGGRKRRTDGYTF. Here the CDR3 DNA reads TGTGCCTGGAGTCGGGGGGGGAGAAAAAGACGGACGGATGGCTACACCTTC. The full variable domain, with the rest looked up from reference TRBV30 and TRBJ1-2, is SQTIHQWPATLVQPVGSPLSLECTVEGTSNPNLYWYRQAAGRGLQLLFYSVGIGQISSEVPQNLSASRPQDRQFILSSKKLLLSDSGFYLCAWSRGGRKRRTDGYTFGSGTRLTVV.

The table lists this clonotype with a count of one. The chain couples TRBV5-1 to TRBJ2-3; perhaps TRBD1 as D (5 bases). V was trimmed by 4 bases and J by 2 bases, leaving 11 bases between them. Germline assignment: CDR1 SGHRS and CDR2 YFSETQ. The CDR3 length is 14 residues. CDR3 protein: CASSLGHVTDTQYF. CDR3 nucleotide sequence: TGCGCCAGCAGCCTCGGACACGTCACAGATACGCAGTATTTT.

V and J are TRBV6-5 and TRBJ2-3, with 9 bases matching TRBD2. Germline V lookup: CDR1 MNHEY, CDR2 SVGAGI. The CDR3 covers 13 residues. V dropped 5 bases and J dropped 14; count of bases not matched to a gene: 11. The chain's CDR3 is CASSPDPGLAPYF. The CDR3 bases are TGTGCCAGCAGTCCCGACCCGGGACTAGCTCCGTATTTT.

The chain's CDR3 is CASSGSTYEQYF. The CDR3 bases are TGTGCCAGCAGTGGGTCGACCTACGAGCAGTACTTC. The chain couples TRBV5-4 to TRBJ2-7; D not resolved. The CDR3 runs 12 residues. Trimming pared 5 bases from V and 2 bases from J, leaving 8 bases between. In germline, CDR1 is SGHNT, CDR2 YYREEE (reference sequence).

V usage is TRBV10-2 and J usage is TRBJ1-2; TRBD1 might be the D (5 bases). V was pared by 0 bases and J by 4 bases, with 6 bases between. Germline CDR1 is WSHSY and CDR2 is SAAADI. The CDR3 contains 13 residues. CDR3 coding DNA: TGCGCCAGCAGTGAGTCAGGGACCTATGGCTACACCTTC. This codes for CASSESGTYGYTF.

The chain links TRBV7-9 to TRBJ1-1, with D perhaps TRBD1 (5 bases). With 5 bases removed from V and 3 bases from J, the gap between germline ends came to 28 bases. Germline V gene lookup returns CDR1 SEHNR and CDR2 FQNEAQ (reference sequence). The CDR3 extends over 19 amino acids. The CDR3 region has the DNA TGTGCCAGCAGCCCGGGACGCTTAAGAAGAGGTGTGAAGGACACTGAAGCTTTCTTT. Amino acid sequence: CASSPGRLRRGVKDTEAFF.

The chain combines TRBV7-2 with TRBJ2-5, with 7 bases fitting TRBD1. CDR1 and CDR2 (germline): SGHTA, FQGNSA. Germline trimming cut 6 bases from V and 5 bases from J; bases unmatched to any gene: 9. The CDR3 loop spans 14 amino acids. This chain's CDR3 is CASSPLTGTETQYF. As DNA, the CDR3 is TGTGCCAGCAGTCCCCTGACAGGGACGGAGACCCAGTACTTC.

The chain links TRBV30 to TRBJ1-1; D is ambiguous. The CDR3 runs 13 residues. The germline V gene has CDR1 GTSNPN and CDR2 SVGIG (reference sequence). The V end was cut by 1 base, the J end by 4 bases, with 10 bases between. The CDR3 protein is CAWSDGLGTEAFF. CDR3 nucleotides: TGTGCCTGGAGTGATGGGTTAGGCACTGAAGCTTTCTTT.

This clonotype was counted once. An end of the junction does not agree with germline; a read error may underlie this. The genes are TRBV6-5 and TRBJ1-2; D gene uncertain. The CDR3 is 13 residues long. Germline V gene lookup returns CDR1 MNHEY and CDR2 SVGAGI. In DNA form, the CDR3 reads TGTGCCCGAGAAGGCGAGGCTTTCTATTGCTACACCTTC. Protein sequence: CAREGEAFYCYTF.

This chain links TRBV29-1 with TRBJ2-7, with unresolved D. Germline lookup yields CDR1 SQVTM and CDR2 ANQGSEA. Deletions cut 7 bases from V and 4 bases from J, with 14 bases between. This CDR3 has 12 residues. The CDR3 here is CSAKKEIYEQYF. DNA for the CDR3: TGCAGCGCGAAGAAGGAGATTTACGAGCAGTACTTC.

The chain recombines TRBV30 with TRBJ2-7; D is undetermined. Germline CDR1 reads GTSNPN; CDR2 reads SVGIG (reference sequence). Trimming stripped 2 bases from V and 1 base from J, with 9 bases between. CDR3 length: 13 amino acids. The CDR3 bases are TGTGCCTGGAGTTCGTCAGCTTCCTACGAGCAGTACTTC. It specifies CAWSSSASYEQYF. Looking up the rest from reference TRBV30 and TRBJ2-7 gives the full variable domain: SQTIHQWPATLVQPVGSPLSLECTVEGTSNPNLYWYRQAAGRGLQLLFYSVGIGQISSEVPQNLSASRPQDRQFILSSKKLLLSDSGFYLCAWSSSASYEQYFGPGTRLTVT.

V is TRBV10-3 and J is TRBJ1-2, with D perhaps matching TRBD1 (6 bases). The V gene's germline CDR1 is ENHRY and CDR2 SYGVKD. V shed 0 bases and J shed 2 bases, with 10 bases lying between them. The CDR3 is made up of 15 amino acids. CDR3 sequence (DNA): TGTGCCATCAGTGAGTCCTACCAGGGGAACTATGGCTACACCTTC. It specifies CAISESYQGNYGYTF.

The chain couples TRBV28 to TRBJ1-2; TRBD1 agrees at 7 bases. V was pared by 3 bases and J by 2 bases, with 6 bases of the junction left unmatched. The CDR3 is made up of 15 amino acids. Germline V gene data show CDR1 as MDHEN and CDR2 as SYDVKM. CDR3 residues: CASSFAYRGNYGYTF. Written as DNA, the CDR3 is TGTGCCAGCAGTTTTGCCTACAGGGGAAACTATGGCTACACCTTC.

The rearrangement uses TRBV12-3 or TRBV12-4 and TRBJ2-7; D gene uncertain. Trimming stripped 8 bases from V and 4 bases from J, with 15 bases between. The length of the CDR3 is 13 residues. The CDR3 nucleotides read TGTGCCAGCTCCCCACGGGCCACTTACGAGCAGTACTTC. Encoded protein: CASSPRATYEQYF.

The chain joins TRBV2 to TRBJ1-1, with unresolved D. The CDR3 sequence is 11 residues long. V lost 7 bases to trimming and J lost 4 bases, with 7 bases between them. Per germline, CDR1 SNHLY and CDR2 FYNNEI. This CDR3 is CASKVGTEAFF. The DNA for the CDR3 is TGTGCCAGCAAAGTGGGCACTGAAGCTTTCTTT.

This chain joins TRBV20-1 and TRBJ2-1; possible D gene TRBD1, 5 bases. Germline lookup yields CDR1 DFQATT and CDR2 SNEGSKA (reference sequence). V was clipped by 2 bases and J by 0 bases, with 8 bases between them. The CDR3 totals 14 residues. CDR3 residues: CSARKGLSYNEQFF. In nucleotides, the CDR3 is TGCAGTGCTAGAAAGGGGCTCTCCTACAATGAGCAGTTCTTC.

The chain employs TRBV12-3 or TRBV12-4 and TRBJ2-5; D is possibly TRBD2 (5 bases). V was pared by 5 bases and J by 5 bases, with 18 bases between. The CDR3 loop spans 15 amino acids. The CDR3 spells CASSPIRGLGETQYF. The CDR3 DNA reads TGTGCCAGCAGTCCCATCCGGGGTCTGGGGGAGACCCAGTACTTC.

The chain joins TRBV5-1 to TRBJ1-2; TRBD1 agrees at 9 bases. This CDR3 comprises 13 residues. Germline V gene lookup returns CDR1 SGHRS and CDR2 YFSETQ. The V segment lost 4 bases and the J segment 8 bases; nucleotides outside the gene matches: 6. The CDR3 DNA sequence: TGCGCCAGCAGCGACACAGGGGGCTGGGGCTACACCTTC. As protein: CASSDTGGWGYTF.

The table lists this clonotype with a count of one. The chain employs TRBV28 and TRBJ1-5; D is undetermined. V lost 7 bases, J lost 3 bases, and 19 bases lay in between. CDR3 size: 16 residues. CDR1 and CDR2 from the germline V gene are MDHEN and SYDVKM. This CDR3 is CASTSGTRGYNQPQHF. The CDR3 DNA is TGTGCCAGCACCTCGGGCACACGAGGGTACAATCAGCCCCAGCATTTT.

J is TRBJ1-2 and V is TRBV4-1; D gene uncertain. The germline gives CDR1 MGHRA, CDR2 YSYEKL. Trimming removed 0 bases at V and 6 bases at J, with 11 bases between. The CDR3 has 14 residues. The DNA for the CDR3 is TGCGCCAGCAGCCAAGACACCCAGAGCCATGGCTACACCTTC. This sequence encodes CASSQDTQSHGYTF.

The chain links TRBV29-1 to TRBJ1-5, with 7 bases that match TRBD1. The CDR3 has 12 amino acids. V shed 8 bases, J shed 4 bases, and the junction held 5 bases outside the gene matches. Per germline, CDR1 SQVTM and CDR2 ANQGSEA. In DNA, the CDR3 is TGCAGCACCAGACAGGGAAATCAGCCCCAGCATTTT. Its protein is CSTRQGNQPQHF.